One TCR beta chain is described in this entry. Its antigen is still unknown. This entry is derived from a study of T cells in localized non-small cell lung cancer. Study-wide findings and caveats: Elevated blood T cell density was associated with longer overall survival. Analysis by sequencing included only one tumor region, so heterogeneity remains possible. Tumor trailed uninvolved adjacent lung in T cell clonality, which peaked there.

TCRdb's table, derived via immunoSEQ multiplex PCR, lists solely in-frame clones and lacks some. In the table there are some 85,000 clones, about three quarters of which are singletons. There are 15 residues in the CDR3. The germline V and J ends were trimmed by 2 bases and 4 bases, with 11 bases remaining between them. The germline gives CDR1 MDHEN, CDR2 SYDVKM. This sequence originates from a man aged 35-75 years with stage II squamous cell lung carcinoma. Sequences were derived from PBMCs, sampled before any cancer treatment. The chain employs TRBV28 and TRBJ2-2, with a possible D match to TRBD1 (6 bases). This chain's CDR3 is CASSLVQGPTGELFF. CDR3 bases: TGTGCCAGCAGTTTAGTACAGGGTCCCACCGGGGAGCTGTTTTTT.